The rows below give T cell receptor beta chains drawn from one sample of a study of blood T cell repertoires in COVID-19. Generated by immunoSEQ multiplex PCR, the TCRdb table keeps only in-frame clones and is missing some. The sample lists approximately 220,000 clones; around 80% were seen once. Sequences were obtained from peripheral blood. The receptor set was obtained from a woman in her fifties or sixties with acute or convalescent COVID-19. Both conserved end residues are part of each CDR3. D genes are given only for firm matches. Clone size is shown for a subset of rows, as once, few, many or a class of expanded clone.

clone_size,j_call,v_call,d_call,cdr3_aa,cdr3_nt
.,TRBJ2-7,TRBV15,.,CATSRDRPYSYEQYF,TGTGCCACCAGCAGAGACAGGCCCTACTCCTACGAGCAGTACTTC
.,TRBJ2-7,TRBV5-6,TRBD1,CASSWGQEYDEQYF,TGTGCCAGCAGCTGGGGACAGGAGTACGACGAGCAGTACTTC
.,TRBJ2-1,TRBV24-1,TRBD2,CATSDTDGRGGHFGEQFF,TGTGCCACCAGTGATACCGACGGTCGGGGGGGCCACTTCGGGGAGCAGTTCTTC
.,TRBJ1-2,TRBV24-1,TRBD1,CATSDPGTGAGYTF,TGTGCCACCAGTGATCCCGGGACAGGGGCTGGCTACACCTTC
.,TRBJ2-5,TRBV5-1,TRBD2,CASSLEGGLETQYF,TGCGCCAGCAGCTTGGAGGGAGGGCTGGAGACCCAGTACTTC
.,TRBJ2-1,TRBV9,TRBD2,CASSVEVAGGLWASNEQFF,TGTGCCAGCAGCGTAGAAGTAGCGGGAGGGCTTTGGGCTAGCAATGAGCAGTTCTTC
.,TRBJ1-2,TRBV7-9,.,CASSLRRAYGYTF,TGTGCCAGCAGCTTAAGGAGGGCTTATGGCTACACCTTC
.,TRBJ2-1,TRBV5-8,.,CASSLVLDLSSYNEQFF,TGTGCCAGCAGCTTGGTGCTGGACTTGAGCTCCTACAATGAGCAGTTCTTC
.,TRBJ1-4,TRBV2,.,CASSEAQGRHEKLFF,TGTGCCAGCAGTGAAGCCCAGGGTCGCCATGAAAAACTGTTTTTT
.,TRBJ1-2,TRBV5-1,.,CASSLGARDGYTF,TGCGCCAGCAGCTTGGGTGCCCGGGATGGCTACACCTTC
few,TRBJ1-6,TRBV10-3,.,CAISESGTLHF,TGTGCCATCAGTGAAAGCGGGACCCTCCACTTT
.,TRBJ1-2,TRBV27,TRBD1,CASSLDRTGDLYGYTF,TGTGCCAGCAGTTTAGATAGGACAGGGGACCTTTATGGCTACACCTTC
.,TRBJ2-1,TRBV28,TRBD2,CASTFEVLAGDEQFF,TGTGCCAGCACCTTTGAAGTCCTAGCGGGAGATGAGCAGTTCTTC
.,TRBJ1-1,TRBV7-7,TRBD1,CASSATGDSEAFF,TGTGCTAGCAGCGCGACCGGGGACAGTGAAGCTTTCTTT
.,TRBJ2-7,TRBV10-1,TRBD2,CASTTSCCEQYF,TGCGCCAGCACGACTAGCTGCTGCGAGCAGTACTTC
.,TRBJ2-2,TRBV5-1,.,CASSLTWVGELFF,TGCGCCAGCAGCCTGACATGGGTCGGGGAGCTGTTTTTT
.,TRBJ2-5,TRBV27,.,CASSARRRETQYF,TGTGCCAGCAGTGCCCGTCGCCGGGAGACCCAGTACTTC
.,TRBJ2-1,TRBV15,.,CATSPEGSYNEQFF,TGTGCCACCAGCCCCGAGGGCTCCTACAATGAGCAGTTCTTC
.,TRBJ1-6,TRBV2,TRBD1,CASIRVWTGSHNSPLHF,TGTGCCAGCATTCGAGTCTGGACAGGGTCTCATAATTCACCCCTCCACTTT
.,TRBJ1-6,TRBV5-5,.,CASSFGQLDSPLHF,TGTGCCAGCAGCTTCGGACAGCTTGATTCACCCCTCCACTTT
once,TRBJ1-1,TRBV5-4,.,CASSQHNSPEAFF,TGTGCCAGCAGCCAACACAATTCTCCGGAAGCTTTCTTT
.,TRBJ1-5,TRBV5-1,.,CASRYEPGRGYSNQPQHF,TGCGCCAGCAGATATGAACCAGGGAGGGGTTATAGCAATCAGCCCCAGCATTTT
.,TRBJ1-5,TRBV19,TRBD1,CASSIAGGRGNQPQHF,TGTGCCAGTAGTATAGCAGGGGGCAGGGGCAATCAGCCCCAGCATTTT
.,TRBJ1-1,TRBV13,.,CASSLDYRWAEAFF,TGTGCCAGCAGCTTAGATTACAGGTGGGCTGAAGCTTTCTTT
.,TRBJ2-5,TRBV2,.,CASSEGVGLVETQYF,TGTGCCAGCAGTGAAGGGGTGGGGCTAGTAGAGACCCAGTACTTC
.,TRBJ1-4,TRBV19,.,CASSTGTVEKLFF,TGTGCCAGTAGTACCGGGACTGTAGAAAAACTGTTTTTT
.,TRBJ1-1,TRBV6-5,.,CAVGGNTEAFF,TGTGCCGTAGGGGGGAACACTGAAGCTTTCTTT
.,TRBJ2-6,TRBV28,TRBD1,CASSPGQGAGANVLTF,TGTGCCAGCAGTCCGGGACAGGGGGCTGGGGCCAACGTCCTGACTTTC
.,TRBJ2-5,TRBV6-1,TRBD2,CASSATLAGGFETQYF,TGTGCCAGCAGTGCTACACTAGCGGGAGGATTCGAGACCCAGTACTTC
.,TRBJ1-1,TRBV29-1,.,CSAKATNTEAFF,TGCAGCGCGAAAGCAACGAACACTGAAGCTTTCTTT
.,TRBJ2-3,TRBV5-1,.,CASSHLGDTDTQYF,TGCGCCAGCAGCCACCTCGGGGACACAGATACGCAGTATTTT
.,TRBJ1-5,TRBV18,.,CASSLGPLGNNQPQHF,TGTGCCAGCTCCCTCGGCCCTCTAGGTAACAATCAGCCCCAGCATTTT
.,TRBJ2-3,TRBV7-7,TRBD1,CASSRRTGGGTDTQYF,TGTGCTAGCAGTAGACGGACAGGGGGAGGAACAGATACGCAGTATTTT
.,TRBJ1-2,TRBV18,TRBD1,CASSAGTDYGYTF,TGTGCCAGCTCAGCCGGGACAGACTATGGCTACACCTTC
few,TRBJ2-7,TRBV10-1,.,CASSPRMEGYEQYF,TGCGCCAGCAGTCCCCGTATGGAGGGATACGAGCAGTACTTC
.,TRBJ1-4,TRBV2,TRBD1,CASTGTGAWNEKLFF,TGTGCCAGCACGGGAACAGGGGCTTGGAATGAAAAACTGTTTTTT
.,TRBJ1-3,TRBV25-1,.,CASSEPGKSHGNTIYF,TGTGCCAGCAGTGAACCAGGGAAGAGTCATGGAAACACCATATATTTT
.,TRBJ2-7,TRBV5-6,.,CASSLEVGRAMGTKYEQYF,TGTGCCAGCAGCTTGGAGGTGGGCAGGGCAATGGGCACCAAATACGAGCAGTACTTC
.,TRBJ2-5,TRBV2,.,CASSAEGRETQYF,TGTGCCAGCAGTGCCGAGGGCAGGGAGACCCAGTACTTC
.,TRBJ1-3,TRBV5-6,.,CATSGPSGGGNTIYF,TGTGCCACCTCCGGGCCCAGCGGGGGTGGAAACACCATATATTTT
.,TRBJ1-1,TRBV30,.,CAPGRGNTEAFF,TGTGCCCCTGGTAGAGGAAACACTGAAGCTTTCTTT
.,TRBJ2-4,TRBV7-6,TRBD2,CASSSPGLAGTKNIQYF,TGTGCCAGCAGTAGCCCGGGACTAGCGGGAACCAAAAACATTCAGTACTTC
.,TRBJ2-2,TRBV10-3,TRBD1,CAIRGQASNTGELFF,TGTGCCATCAGGGGACAGGCTTCGAACACCGGGGAGCTGTTTTTT
.,TRBJ1-6,TRBV27,.,CASSLGGVNSPLHF,TGTGCCAGCAGTTTAGGCGGGGTCAATTCACCCCTCCACTTT